This entry lists 11 T cell receptor beta chains sequenced from one sample in a study of T cells after somatic rescue of genetic block. Produced via immunoSEQ multiplex PCR; TCRdb's table is partial and in-frame only. There are under 150,000 clones in the sample; around nine tenths occur only once, and 1.4% to 1.5% lies in the top ten. Sequenced material: peripheral blood mononuclear cells (PBMCs). Receptors were obtained from a woman aged 18-30 years.

The J gene is TRBJ1-3, the V gene TRBV18, with no clear D. The ends were cut back, 3 bases at V and 0 bases at J, with 15 bases in the middle. CDR3 length: 17 amino acids. Germline CDR1 is KGHSH and CDR2 is LQKENI. The DNA of the CDR3 is TGTGCCAGCTCACCTATGACCCACGGGCTCTCTGGAAACACCATATATTTT. Its protein is CASSPMTHGLSGNTIYF.

V is TRBV11-1 and J is TRBJ2-1; weak D call: TRBD2 (5 bases). Between the trimmed V and J ends, which lost 5 bases and 9 bases, there was a span of 14 bases. Germline CDR1 is SGHAT and CDR2 is FQDESV (reference sequence). CDR3 size: 13 residues. In DNA form, the CDR3 reads TGTGCCAGCAGCCCTGACTATGTAAGTGAGCAGTTCTTC. Its protein is CASSPDYVSEQFF. The variable domain in full, with the rest retrieved from reference TRBV11-1 and TRBJ2-1, is EAEVAQSPRYKITEKSQAVAFWCDPISGHATLYWYRQILGQGPELLVQFQDESVVDDSQLPKDRFSAERLKGVDSTLKIQPAELGDSAMYLCASSPDYVSEQFFGPGTRLTVL.

Worth noting for this clone: This sample also contains other DNA sequences that code for the same CDR3. The chain joins TRBV9 to TRBJ1-5; the D gene is possibly TRBD1 (5 bases). The V gene lost 0 bases and the J gene lost 2 bases, with 6 bases spanning the gap. CDR1 and CDR2 from the germline V gene are SGDLS and YYNGEE. CDR3 length: 14 amino acids. CDR3: CASSVGGGNQPQHF. In DNA, the CDR3 is TGTGCCAGCAGCGTAGGAGGGGGCAATCAGCCCCAGCATTTT.

This clone is a singleton in its sample. The J gene is TRBJ1-1, the V gene TRBV28, with 8 positions matching TRBD1. The J segment lost 6 bases and the V segment lost 4 bases, leaving 10 bases of the junction unmatched. Per the germline V gene, CDR1 is MDHEN and CDR2 is SYDVKM. CDR3 length equals 15 residues. The CDR3 loop reads CASSSPGAGGSEAFF. The CDR3 DNA reads as TGTGCCAGCAGTTCTCCAGGGGCAGGGGGCTCTGAAGCTTTCTTT. The variable domain in full, completed from reference TRBV28 and TRBJ1-1, reads DVKVTQSSRYLVKRTGEKVFLECVQDMDHENMFWYRQDPGLGLRLIYFSYDVKMKEKGDIPEGYSVSREKKERFSLILESASTNQTSMYLCASSSPGAGGSEAFFGQGTRLTVV.

CDR3 loop: CASSAEGQRNQPQHF. CDR3 DNA: TGTGCCAGCAGCGCAGAAGGACAGCGCAATCAGCCCCAGCATTTT. The V gene is TRBV7-2, the J gene TRBJ1-5, with D perhaps matching TRBD1 (6 bases). The V gene's germline CDR1 is SGHTA and CDR2 FQGNSA. Deletions cut 5 bases from V and 2 bases from J, with 13 bases between. The CDR3 covers 15 residues.

This clone was recorded a few times. The CDR3: CASSLTFGSPLHF. In DNA, the CDR3 is TGTGCCAGCAGCCTCACGTTCGGTTCACCCCTCCACTTT. The chain couples TRBV7-3 to TRBJ1-6; D ambiguous. V lost 5 bases and J lost 9, with 11 bases in between. Germline V lookup: CDR1 SGHTA, CDR2 FQGTGA. The CDR3 covers 13 residues.

The V gene is TRBV6-1, the J gene TRBJ1-5, with a possible D match to TRBD1 (6 bases). This CDR3 has 14 amino acids. Germline CDR1 and CDR2: MNHNS and SASEGT. With 4 bases removed from V and 0 bases from J, the gap between germline ends came to 7 bases. Here the CDR3 DNA reads TGTGCCAGCAGTGGGGACACTAGCAATCAGCCCCAGCATTTT. This gives the protein CASSGDTSNQPQHF.

In this sample, this clone turned up once. The V gene is TRBV18, the J gene TRBJ2-7; 7 nucleotides agree with TRBD2. The CDR3 has 15 residues. Germline V CDR1 and CDR2: KGHSH, LQKENI. Trimming at V came to 6 bases and at J to 4 bases, leaving 12 bases not matched to a gene. In DNA, the CDR3 is TGTGCCAGCTCCCCTACGGGGGGTATTTATTACGAGCAGTACTTC. It codes for CASSPTGGIYYEQYF.

The rearrangement joins TRBV5-6 to TRBJ1-5; D call uncertain. The CDR3 contains 14 residues. Germline-derived CDR1 and CDR2 are SGHDT and YYEEEE. V gave up 6 bases and J gave up 3 bases, with 13 bases separating them. The CDR3 DNA reads as TGTGCCAGCACCCAACAGACCCCCAATCAGCCCCAGCATTTT. It yields the protein CASTQQTPNQPQHF.

J is TRBJ1-1 and V is TRBV6-5; D may be TRBD1 (5 bases). Trimming cost V 3 bases and J 1 base, with 9 bases left between them. This CDR3 region has 14 residues. CDR1 and CDR2 from the germline V gene are MNHEY and SVGAGI. The CDR3 DNA is TGTGCCAGCAGTTATATGCAGGGGAACACTGAAGCTTTCTTT. This sequence encodes CASSYMQGNTEAFF.

This chain links TRBV30 with TRBJ2-1; D is perhaps TRBD2 (6 bases). With 0 bases removed from V and 4 bases from J, the gap between germline ends came to 7 bases. This CDR3 contains 13 residues. Germline CDR1 GTSNPN, CDR2 SVGIG (reference sequence). CDR3 sequence reads: CAWSVGGYNEQFF. As DNA, the CDR3 is TGTGCCTGGAGTGTAGGAGGGTACAATGAGCAGTTCTTC.